Included here is one TCR beta chain sequence, with context. Its antigen is still unknown. No much larger clonotype is one base removed from it; base qualities were not supplied. According to the germline V gene, CDR1 reads KGHSH and CDR2 reads LQKENI. Including cysteine and phenylalanine, the CDR3 has 15 amino acids. Left in the record is the CDR3 DNA by itself, 45 bases read in frame from the first base. The germline ends are 7 bases apart after V is trimmed by 2 bases and J by 0 bases. The data originate from a study of blood T cell repertoires in COVID-19 (TCRdb year 2020). For the wider study: The collaborator samples originated in the United States, Italy and Spain and spanned the acute and convalescent phases of COVID-19. The prospective study material was composed of cDNA or gDNA derived from T cells, B-cell-depleted T cells, or PBMCs. Subjects who had been exposed to COVID-19, were actively infected with it, or had recovered from it provided the deeply sampled blood TCRbeta repertoires that made up the dataset. A freely available public database, intended as a resource for researchers studying the immune response to SARS-CoV-2, is where the repertoires were released. The samples were drawn from two sources: the first 160 participants of the ongoing ImmuneRACE study, and 1,000 to 1,500 subjects contributed by 6 global collaborators. The sample metadata nearly always contained a de-identified subject ID, COVID-19 status, age in years and sex. Where HLA class I and class II types were available, the types were taken from metadata supplied by the sample provider, not from assay-based typing.

What the authors observed across the whole study: The quantity of clinical and demographic metadata differed by source and by participant and was supplied without curation.

One collaborating source in Seattle enrolled patients while the patients were actively infected and followed the patients over time throughout the course of disease. The collaborating institutions used their own protocols to collect whole blood in K2EDTA tubes. For TCRbeta analysis, collaborators shipped samples as frozen whole blood, isolated PBMCs, or DNA extracted from either of those sample types. TCRbeta CDR3 regions were amplified from genomic DNA by means of the immunoSEQ Assay, a bias-controlled multiplex PCR. The original pipeline was this. The number of nucleated cells in each sample was estimated by amplification of reference gene primers within the assay. To quantify the absolute abundance of each unique TCRbeta CDR3 rearrangement, sequence reads were collapsed and filtered. Productive Simpson clonality was computed per sample as the square root of Simpson's diversity index over productive rearrangements. Drawn from immuneACCESS, this table holds only the in-frame rearrangements with V and J called that TCRdb kept. Clones are partly lost; checked studies trace under half to an unresolved V gene and leave the rest unexplained. From that table come the V and J calls and clone size; the DNA was used to work out D and trimming. The sample table contains hundreds of thousands of clones; only one count was recorded for almost 90% of them. The ten largest clones represent around 10% of the sample.

The source is a woman aged 25 to 39 with COVID-19, enrolled during active disease. Sequenced sample: peripheral blood. The V and J segments used are TRBV18 and TRBJ2-2, with the D gene uncertain. The CDR3 sequence is CASSPNSANTGELFF. At the DNA level, the sequence is TGTGCCAGCTCACCAAATAGTGCGAACACCGGGGAGCTGTTTTTT.